A single sample gave rise to the 27 T cell receptor beta chains below, sequenced in a study of T cells in Graves' hyperthyroidism and ophthalmopathy. Regions amplified from RNA transcripts were the TCR beta CDR3 regions. First-round RT-PCR targeting the TCR CDR3 was performed with the HTBI primer set. TCRdb reanalysed the multiplex PCR reads using MiXCR and keeps one entry per CDR3 protein. Altogether a few hundred thousand distinct CDR3 sequences are present, about 14% being singletons, with the ten largest covering roughly 21%. Source material: blood. Receptors were obtained from a woman aged 25 to 39 with Graves' ophthalmopathy.

This clonotype appeared a few times. The V and J genes are TRBV7-9 and TRBJ2-5, with 7 bases matching TRBD1. CDR3 length: 16 residues. Germline loops: CDR1 SEHNR, CDR2 FQNEAQ (reference sequence). The ends lost 5 bases at V and 14 bases at J; junction bases unmatched: 23. CDR3 protein: CASSAGTVGLRGHVYF. The CDR3, as DNA: TGTGCCAGCAGCGCAGGGACAGTCGGGTTGAGGGGCCACGTATACTTC.

This clonotype was counted at least ten times. The chain combines TRBV20-1 with TRBJ1-2; no clear D gene. This CDR3 spans 13 amino acids. With 0 bases removed from V and 8 bases from J, the gap between germline ends came to 13 bases. The germline gives CDR1 DFQATT, CDR2 SNEGSKA (reference sequence). CDR3 DNA sequence: TGCAGTGCTAGAGACCCGAAGCCTCTCGGCTACACCTTC. It specifies CSARDPKPLGYTF.

This clonotype was seen many times. The J gene is TRBJ2-3, the V gene TRBV12-3 or TRBV12-4, with TRBD2 matching over 7 bases. This CDR3 spans 14 amino acids. Germline trimming cut 4 bases from V and 4 bases from J; bases unmatched to any gene: 5. In nucleotides, the CDR3 is TGTGCCAGCAGTTCAACGGGGGGATCAGATACGCAGTATTTT. Protein: CASSSTGGSDTQYF.

Regarding this clonotype: Compared with germline, one end of the junction differs, possibly owing to a read error. The CDR3 spells CSASQQGKADTLYF. CDR3 coding DNA: TGCAGTGCTAGCCAACAGGGAAAGGCAGATACGCTGTATTTT. The genes are TRBV20-1 and TRBJ2-3; D possibly corresponds to TRBD1 (6 bases). The CDR3 is made up of 14 amino acids. Per the germline V gene, CDR1 is DFQATT and CDR2 is SNEGSKA (reference sequence).

This clonotype showed up just once. The chain has TRBV7-3 and TRBJ2-1; 8 bases align to TRBD2. V was clipped by 5 bases and J by 8 bases; unmatched bases: 5. CDR3 length equals 13 residues. Germline V gives CDR1 SGHTA, CDR2 FQGTGA. This chain's CDR3 is CASSPGGAYEQFF. Here the CDR3 DNA reads TGTGCCAGCAGCCCCGGGGGGGCCTATGAGCAGTTCTTC. Full variable domain (remainder filled in from reference TRBV7-3 and TRBJ2-1): GAGVSQTPSNKVTEKGKYVELRCDPISGHTALYWYRQSLGQGPEFLIYFQGTGAADDSGLPNDRFFAVRPEGSVSTLKIQRTERGDSAVYLCASSPGGAYEQFFGPGTRLTVL.

This clonotype has at least ten counts. This rearrangement joins TRBV6-2 or TRBV6-3 to TRBJ2-7; 13 nucleotides line up with TRBD2. The CDR3 runs 16 residues. Germline assignment: CDR1 MNHEY and CDR2 SVGEGT. Trimming at V came to 6 bases and at J to 0 bases, leaving 5 bases not matched to a gene. The CDR3 bases are TGTGCCAGCAGACCCTGGACTAGCGGGGGCTCCTACGAGCAGTACTTC. Protein product: CASRPWTSGGSYEQYF.

The CDR3: CASGRQANSGNTIYF. For the CDR3, the DNA is TGTGCCAGCGGTCGACAGGCAAACTCTGGAAACACCATATATTTT. The V call is TRBV7-2, the J call TRBJ1-3; TRBD1 is a possible D gene (6 bases). From germline, CDR1 is SGHTA and CDR2 FQGNSA. The CDR3 consists of 15 residues. Trimming removed 8 bases from V and 0 bases from J, with 14 bases in between.

This clonotype was observed at least ten times. The chain uses TRBV30 and TRBJ2-7; D may be TRBD2 (8 bases). Germline CDR1 reads GTSNPN; CDR2 reads SVGIG (reference sequence). V lost 4 bases and J 8 bases, leaving 21 bases between the germline ends. The CDR3 has 14 residues. In nucleotides, the CDR3 is TGTGCCTGGACTCGGACAGGCGCGGGAGGACAGCAGTACTTC. As protein: CAWTRTGAGGQQYF.

Ten or more counts support this clonotype. The V and J genes are TRBV6-2 or TRBV6-3 and TRBJ2-5; a possible D gene is TRBD2 (5 bases). V was cut by 7 bases and J by 0 bases, with 18 bases left in between. Germline CDR1 and CDR2: MNHEY and SVGEGT. The CDR3 consists of 16 residues. CDR3 nucleotides: TGTGCCAGCAAGCCAGGCACTACTAGGTACCAAGAGACCCAGTACTTC. Amino acid sequence: CASKPGTTRYQETQYF.

The sample holds a few counts of this clonotype. This chain links TRBV29-1 with TRBJ1-2; 11 nucleotides match TRBD1. With 3 bases clipped from V and 2 bases from J, the junction kept 8 bases outside the gene matches. Germline values: CDR1 SQVTM, CDR2 ANQGSEA. CDR3 length: 16 amino acids. DNA of the CDR3: TGCAGCGTTGACTTCCGGACAGGGGGCACCAACTATGGCTACACCTTC. Protein: CSVDFRTGGTNYGYTF.

This clonotype was picked up a small number of times. The rearrangement joins TRBV10-3 to TRBJ1-2; D is uncertain. V lost 3 bases, J lost 9 bases, and 17 bases lay in between. Germline values: CDR1 ENHRY, CDR2 SYGVKD. The CDR3 totals 14 residues. The DNA for the CDR3 is TGTGCCATCAGTGAATCCTGGGAGGGTTCGAGCTACACCTTC. The encoded protein is CAISESWEGSSYTF.

This clonotype was counted many times. CDR3 bases: TGCAGTGGGGGGGTAGGAGAGAACACTGAAGCTTTCTTT. This translates into CSGGVGENTEAFF. The V and J genes are TRBV20-1 and TRBJ1-1, with D maybe TRBD1 (5 bases). CDR1 DFQATT and CDR2 SNEGSKA come from the germline V gene (reference sequence). The CDR3 is 13 residues long. The V end was cut by 7 bases, the J end by 1 base, with 13 bases between.

This chain connects TRBV6-1 to TRBJ2-3, with a tentative D call TRBD1 (5 bases). Trimming cost V 5 bases and J 4 bases, with 13 bases left between them. Looked up from germline, CDR1 is MNHNS and CDR2 is SASEGT. The CDR3 runs to 14 residues. CDR3 sequence reads: CASSRQPVADTQYF. As DNA, the CDR3 is TGTGCCAGCAGTCGACAGCCGGTGGCAGATACGCAGTATTTT.

In this sample, this clonotype turned up many times. The chain couples TRBV2 to TRBJ2-1; D is unresolved. With 3 bases removed from V and 9 bases from J, the gap between germline ends came to 3 bases. The CDR3 totals 10 residues. Germline CDR1 and CDR2: SNHLY and FYNNEI. In nucleotides, the CDR3 is TGTGCCAGCAGTGATGTTGAGCAGTTCTTC. Amino acid sequence: CASSDVEQFF.

This clonotype was seen repeatedly, ten times or more. This sequence joins TRBV28 and TRBJ2-2; tentative D call: TRBD1 (6 bases). The CDR3 is 17 amino acids. CDR1 MDHEN and CDR2 SYDVKM come from the germline V gene. V dropped 0 bases and J dropped 2 bases, with 13 bases sitting between them. The CDR3 DNA follows: TGTGCCAGCAGTTTATGGTTTTTACAGGGCAACACCGGGGAGCTGTTTTTT. Translated, it gives CASSLWFLQGNTGELFF.

This clonotype has ten or more counts. The chain links TRBV2 to TRBJ1-2; D might be TRBD1 (6 bases). The CDR3 contains 14 residues. Per the germline V gene, CDR1 is SNHLY and CDR2 is FYNNEI. Trimming cost V 6 bases and J 6 bases, with 17 bases left between them. The CDR3 region is CASSDTGRRDGYTF. In DNA form, the CDR3 reads TGTGCCAGCAGCGATACAGGGCGTAGGGATGGCTACACCTTC.

The chain uses TRBV5-5 and TRBJ1-1; TRBD1 aligns across 8 bases. V was pared by 4 bases and J by 6 bases, with 11 bases of the junction left unmatched. Germline CDR1 reads SGHKS; CDR2 reads YYEKEE (reference sequence). The CDR3 sequence is 15 residues long. The CDR3 nucleotides read TGTGCCAGCAGCACCTCAGGGGGCGCGGGTGCTGAAGCTTTCTTT. Translated, it gives CASSTSGGAGAEAFF.

Ten or more counts support this clonotype. The CDR3 nucleotides are TGTGCCAGCAGGGGAGGCAAAAACATTCAGTACTTC. Encoded protein: CASRGGKNIQYF. This sequence joins TRBV2 and TRBJ2-4; D might be TRBD2 (6 bases). This CDR3 has 12 residues. Trimming cost V 6 bases and J 3 bases, with 6 bases left between them. Germline V CDR1 and CDR2: SNHLY, FYNNEI. The full variable domain, with the rest looked up from reference TRBV2 and TRBJ2-4, is EPEVTQTPSHQVTQMGQEVILRCVPISNHLYFYWYRQILGQKVEFLVSFYNNEISEKSEIFDDQFSVERPDGSNFTLKIRSTKLEDSAMYFCASRGGKNIQYFGAGTRLSVL.

This clonotype was picked up a small number of times. The chain combines TRBV7-6 with TRBJ2-5; 10 bases agree with TRBD2. The CDR3 is 15 residues long. Trimming cost V 6 bases and J 5 bases; bases outside gene matches: 9. Germline loops: CDR1 SGHVS, CDR2 FNYEAQ. The CDR3: CASSRTSGAGETQYF. DNA for the CDR3: TGTGCCAGCAGTAGAACTAGCGGGGCGGGGGAGACCCAGTACTTC. The full variable domain, its missing parts supplied by reference TRBV7-6 and TRBJ2-5, is GAGVSQSPRYKVTKRGQDVALRCDPISGHVSLYWYRQALGQGPEFLTYFNYEAQQDKSGLPNDRFSAERPEGSISTLTIQRTEQRDSAMYRCASSRTSGAGETQYFGPGTRLLVL.

This clonotype showed up many times. This sequence joins TRBV7-2 and TRBJ2-1; 7 bases line up with TRBD2. The V gene's germline CDR1 is SGHTA and CDR2 FQGNSA. V trimming: 1 base; J trimming: 8 bases; junction bases outside the gene matches: 8. The CDR3 length is 15 residues. CDR3 protein: CASSLVVLAIDEQFF. As DNA, the CDR3 is TGTGCCAGCAGCTTAGTGGTACTAGCGATCGATGAGCAGTTCTTC.

About this clonotype itself: Possible read error: a much larger clone is one base away. DNA for the CDR3: TGTGCCAGCGGCTTAGCGGAGGTGACCGGGGAGCTGTTTTTT. Protein: CASGLAEVTGELFF. The rearrangement joins TRBV7-2 to TRBJ2-2, with D perhaps TRBD2 (6 bases). The CDR3 has 14 residues. In germline, CDR1 is SGHTA, CDR2 FQGNSA.

Many counts were recorded for this clonotype. The V and J genes are TRBV3-1 and TRBJ1-2; possible D gene TRBD1, 5 bases. Between the trimmed V and J ends, which lost 3 bases and 4 bases, there was a span of 18 bases. In germline, CDR1 is LGHDT, CDR2 YNNKEL (reference sequence). CDR3 length equals 16 residues. As DNA, the CDR3 is TGTGCCAGCAGCCAGCTTTCGGGGGTCGGGTCCTATGGCTACACCTTC. Translating it yields CASSQLSGVGSYGYTF.

The table lists this clonotype with many counts. This chain uses TRBV2 with TRBJ1-1, with D unclear. With 6 bases removed from V and 3 bases from J, the gap between germline ends came to 11 bases. Germline CDR1 is SNHLY and CDR2 is FYNNEI. CDR3 size: 13 residues. The CDR3 reads CASSQTDDTEAFF. The CDR3 nucleotides read TGTGCCAGCAGCCAAACGGATGACACTGAAGCTTTCTTT.

Many counts were recorded for this clonotype. The V and J genes are TRBV7-2 and TRBJ2-5; possible D gene TRBD1, 6 bases. Per the germline V gene, CDR1 is SGHTA and CDR2 is FQGNSA. The V and J ends lost 6 bases and 5 bases respectively, with 19 bases between them. The CDR3 consists of 15 residues. The CDR3: CASSPWTDAQETQYF. CDR3 DNA: TGTGCCAGCAGTCCGTGGACAGATGCGCAGGAGACCCAGTACTTC.

The sample holds many counts of this clonotype. CDR3 residues: CSARVRGFYNEQFF. In DNA, the CDR3 is TGCAGTGCTAGAGTCAGGGGGTTCTACAATGAGCAGTTCTTC. This chain connects TRBV20-1 to TRBJ2-1; TRBD1 agrees at 7 bases. Germline V lookup: CDR1 DFQATT, CDR2 SNEGSKA (reference sequence). Trimming took 1 base from V and 3 from J; bases not matched to a gene: 3. This CDR3 comprises 14 residues.

This clonotype was found many times. The chain employs TRBV20-1 and TRBJ2-1; no reliable D call. The CDR3 is 12 amino acids. Trimming shortened V by 7 bases and J by 7 bases, and 14 bases separated the two germline ends. Per the germline V gene, CDR1 is DFQATT and CDR2 is SNEGSKA (reference sequence). This CDR3 is CSVVTGGNEQFF. CDR3 DNA sequence: TGCAGTGTGGTGACTGGTGGGAATGAGCAGTTCTTC.

The chain has TRBV5-4 and TRBJ1-5; no reliable D call. The CDR3 spans 17 residues. From germline, CDR1 is SGHNT and CDR2 YYREEE (reference sequence). V gave up 0 bases and J gave up 1 base, with 14 bases separating them. CDR3 nucleotide sequence: TGTGCCAGCAGCTTGGCAGGAGAAATTGGGAGCAATCAGCCCCAGCATTTT. This translates into CASSLAGEIGSNQPQHF.